One sample yielded the 5 T cell receptor beta chains listed below, sequenced in a study of blood T cell repertoires in COVID-19. Repertoires were generated with immunoSEQ multiplex PCR, while TCRdb's copy carries only in-frame clones and drops some. The sample comprises roughly 80,000 clones, roughly 92% of which are singletons, and around 2.6% rests with the top ten. The sequencing sample was made of peripheral blood. These receptors all come from a man aged 45-60 years with COVID-19, enrolled during active disease.

This clone was found once. At one boundary the junction diverges from the germline segment, which might be a read error. This chain links TRBV4-2 with TRBJ2-1; possible D gene TRBD2, 6 bases. The germline V gene has CDR1 LGHNA and CDR2 YNFKEQ. This CDR3 contains 15 residues. The CDR3 DNA reads TGTGCCAGCAGTCAAGTCCCCGGGACTTACAATGAGCAGTTCTTC. This encodes CASSQVPGTYNEQFF.

V and J are TRBV6-2 or TRBV6-3 and TRBJ2-7; 7 nucleotides agree with TRBD2. Germline-derived CDR1 and CDR2 are MNHEY and SVGEGT. This CDR3 comprises 16 residues. The V segment lost 0 bases and the J segment 2 bases; nucleotides outside the gene matches: 7. The CDR3 loop reads CASSYSVGGSPYEQYF. CDR3 nucleotide sequence: TGTGCCAGCAGTTACTCGGTCGGCGGGAGTCCCTACGAGCAGTACTTC.

The chain combines TRBV30 with TRBJ2-1; D is ambiguous. The CDR3 is 15 residues long. Trimming took off 0 bases at V and 4 bases at J, with 13 bases between the two ends. The germline V gene has CDR1 GTSNPN and CDR2 SVGIG (reference sequence). CDR3 in DNA: TGTGCCTGGAGTGTACCCGGCGGCATATACAATGAGCAGTTCTTC. Encoded protein: CAWSVPGGIYNEQFF.

The chain has TRBV18 and TRBJ2-1; 12 nucleotides agree with TRBD2. The CDR3 has 18 residues. The V gene end was trimmed by 3 bases and the J gene end by 7 bases; junction bases not matched to a gene: 13. The germline CDR1 and CDR2 sequences are KGHSH and LQKENI. CDR3 bases: TGTGCCAGCTCACCGCTGGGACTAGCGGGCTTCGTTGCGAATGAGCAGTTCTTC. Translation gives CASSPLGLAGFVANEQFF.

V gene TRBV5-6 combines with J gene TRBJ2-2; no firm D call. Germline V CDR1 and CDR2: SGHDT, YYEEEE. This CDR3 has 18 residues. The V gene lost 0 bases and the J gene lost 4 bases, with 19 bases spanning the gap. The CDR3 DNA reads TGTGCCAGCAGCTTGGGCCTGGCCCTGGTCGGGTTCACCGGGGAGCTGTTTTTT. This encodes CASSLGLALVGFTGELFF.